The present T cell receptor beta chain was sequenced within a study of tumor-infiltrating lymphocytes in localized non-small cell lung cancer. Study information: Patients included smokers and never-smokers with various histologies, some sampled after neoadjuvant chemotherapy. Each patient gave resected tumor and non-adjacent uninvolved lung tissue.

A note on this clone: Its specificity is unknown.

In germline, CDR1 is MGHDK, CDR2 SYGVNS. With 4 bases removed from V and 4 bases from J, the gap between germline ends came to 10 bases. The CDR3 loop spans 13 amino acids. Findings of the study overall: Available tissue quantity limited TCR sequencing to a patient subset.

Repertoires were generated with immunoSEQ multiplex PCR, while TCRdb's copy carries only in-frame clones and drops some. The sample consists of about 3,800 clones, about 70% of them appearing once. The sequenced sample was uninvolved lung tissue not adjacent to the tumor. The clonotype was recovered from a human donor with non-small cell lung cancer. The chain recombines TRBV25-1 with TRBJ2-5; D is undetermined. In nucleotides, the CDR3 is TGTGCCAGCAGTGTAGAATGGGGAGAGACCCAGTACTTC. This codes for CASSVEWGETQYF.